This is a list of T cell receptor beta chains from one sample in a study of T cells of healthy individuals. TCRdb passed the 5' RACE reads through MiXCR, listing each CDR3 protein once. The sample shows about 96,000 distinct CDR3 sequences, 17% of them seen only once. These receptors all come from a human donor in good health. The CDR3 runs from the conserved cysteine through the conserved F or W. D genes are given only for firm matches. Rows may omit the clone size; those that give it use once, few, many or a size class.

CDR3aa,CDR3nt,d_gene,v_gene,j_gene,abundance
CAWTRQGGSPLHF,TGTGCCTGGACCAGACAGGGAGGCTCACCCCTCCACTTT,TRBD1,TRBV30,TRBJ1-6,many
CSARDSVQPQHF,TGCAGTGCTAGAGATTCAGTTCAGCCCCAGCATTTT,-,TRBV20-1,TRBJ1-5,-
CASSLSGSQETQYF,TGTGCCAGCAGTTTATCTGGGAGCCAAGAGACCCAGTACTTC,-,TRBV27,TRBJ2-5,-
CASRPVEGGTQYF,TGCGCCAGCAGACCCGTTGAGGGTGGTACGCAGTATTTT,-,TRBV5-1,TRBJ2-3,many
CSASHRKDTQYF,TGCAGTGCTAGTCACCGGAAAGATACGCAGTATTTT,-,TRBV20-1,TRBJ2-3,-
CASSPTGPATDTQYF,TGTGCCAGCTCACCGACAGGCCCGGCCACAGATACGCAGTATTTT,-,TRBV18,TRBJ2-3,few
CASSHRQASNQPQHF,TGTGCCAGCAGCCATAGACAGGCTAGCAATCAGCCCCAGCATTTT,-,TRBV7-2,TRBJ1-5,-
CASSQAPGPYEQYF,TGCGCCAGCAGCCAAGCCCCCGGCCCCTACGAGCAGTACTTC,-,TRBV4-1,TRBJ2-7,few
CASSLMKSGANVLTF,TGTGCCAGCAGTTTAATGAAAAGTGGGGCCAACGTCCTGACTTTC,-,TRBV27,TRBJ2-6,-
CASSWGSGKLFF,TGTGCCAGCAGTTGGGGGAGTGGGAAACTGTTTTTT,-,TRBV6-5,TRBJ1-4,many
CASNPLAGPGTGELFF,TGTGCCAGCAACCCACTAGCGGGGCCGGGCACCGGGGAGCTGTTTTTT,TRBD2,TRBV6-2/TRBV6-3,TRBJ2-2,few
CATSRGQGSADTQYF,TGTGCCACCAGCAGAGGACAGGGTAGCGCAGATACGCAGTATTTT,TRBD1,TRBV15,TRBJ2-3,many
CASSKGADGANVLTF,TGTGCCAGCAGTAAGGGGGCGGATGGGGCCAACGTCCTGACTTTC,TRBD1,TRBV6-2/TRBV6-3,TRBJ2-6,many
CASSYGGGTVWGELFF,TGTGCCAGCAGTTATGGCGGGGGTACCGTATGGGGGGAGCTGTTTTTT,TRBD2,TRBV28,TRBJ2-2,few
CASSVAAGRSYEQYF,TGTGCCAGCAGCGTAGCTGCGGGGCGCTCCTACGAGCAGTACTTC,-,TRBV9,TRBJ2-7,few
CASSQVVDGRPLHF,TGCGCCAGCAGCCAAGTGGTGGACGGTCGACCCCTCCACTTT,-,TRBV4-3,TRBJ1-6,-
CASTSGGAGEQYF,TGTGCCAGCACCAGTGGGGGGGCTGGCGAGCAGTACTTC,-,TRBV11-2,TRBJ2-7,many
CASSVGGGSEKLFF,TGTGCCAGCAGCGTCGGAGGAGGGAGTGAAAAACTGTTTTTT,-,TRBV7-2,TRBJ1-4,-
CASSLYPGAKNIQYF,TGTGCCAGCAGTTTATATCCGGGAGCCAAAAACATTCAGTACTTC,-,TRBV12-3/TRBV12-4,TRBJ2-4,few
CASSQDRALEAFF,TGCGCCAGCAGTCAAGACAGGGCTCTCGAAGCTTTCTTT,TRBD1,TRBV5-1,TRBJ1-1,many
CSARSGGPFTDTQYF,TGCAGTGCCCGGTCGGGGGGGCCGTTCACAGATACGCAGTATTTT,TRBD2,TRBV20-1,TRBJ2-3,-
CASRSTYEQYF,TGTGCCAGTCGCAGTACCTACGAGCAGTACTTC,-,TRBV27,TRBJ2-7,few
CASTFNSAYSYEQYF,TGTGCCAGCACCTTTAACTCGGCTTACTCCTACGAGCAGTACTTC,-,TRBV6-5,TRBJ2-7,-
CASSSTGGERTDTQYF,TGCGCCAGCAGCTCCACAGGGGGGGAGCGCACAGATACGCAGTATTTT,-,TRBV5-1,TRBJ2-3,few
CASSPAASGDSEQFF,TGTGCCAGCAGCCCAGCGGCTAGCGGGGATAGTGAGCAGTTCTTC,TRBD2,TRBV7-2,TRBJ2-1,-
CASSRSWTSGNTGELFF,TGCGCCAGCAGTCGGTCTTGGACTAGCGGTAACACCGGGGAGCTGTTTTTT,TRBD2,TRBV5-1,TRBJ2-2,many
CASSQGRHRGTGELFF,TGTGCCAGCAGCCAGGGTAGGCACCGAGGCACCGGGGAGCTGTTTTTT,-,TRBV9,TRBJ2-2,-
CASSDIAGARWGVNEQFF,TGTGCCAGCAGTGATATAGCGGGGGCCCGATGGGGAGTAAATGAGCAGTTCTTC,TRBD2,TRBV2,TRBJ2-1,few
CSAKPLNGEAREQFF,TGCAGTGCTAAGCCCCTAAATGGTGAGGCACGGGAGCAGTTCTTC,-,TRBV20-1,TRBJ2-1,few
CSASILAGDINEQFF,TGCAGTGCTAGCATCTTAGCGGGCGATATAAATGAGCAGTTCTTC,TRBD2,TRBV20-1,TRBJ2-1,once
CASSQTSGVYNEQFF,TGCGCCAGCAGCCAAACTAGCGGGGTCTACAATGAGCAGTTCTTC,TRBD2,TRBV4-1,TRBJ2-1,many
CASSQLGGNQPQHF,TGTGCCAGCAGCCAGCTGGGGGGGAATCAGCCCCAGCATTTT,-,TRBV3-1,TRBJ1-5,many
CSARVEDRGDTGELFF,TGCAGTGCTAGAGTAGAGGACAGGGGGGACACCGGGGAGCTGTTTTTT,TRBD1,TRBV20-1,TRBJ2-2,-
CSVERGLPGGELFF,TGCAGCGTTGAAAGGGGCCTCCCGGGCGGGGAGCTGTTTTTT,-,TRBV29-1,TRBJ2-2,-
CASSLTGGLGTEAFF,TGTGCCAGCAGCTTAACGGGGGGTTTGGGAACTGAAGCTTTCTTT,-,TRBV7-8,TRBJ1-1,many
CASSQEEADNSPLHF,TGCGCCAGCAGCCAAGAGGAGGCAGATAATTCACCCCTCCACTTT,-,TRBV4-1,TRBJ1-6,many
CASSSFRDAGAYEQYF,TGTGCCAGCAGCTCATTCCGGGACGCTGGGGCCTACGAGCAGTACTTC,-,TRBV3-1,TRBJ2-7,-
CASSQFGGSPAYEQYF,TGTGCCAGCAGCCAATTCGGCGGGTCGCCCGCCTACGAGCAGTACTTC,-,TRBV4-2,TRBJ2-7,many
CATRDSHYEQYF,TGTGCCACCCGGGACTCTCACTACGAGCAGTACTTC,-,TRBV28,TRBJ2-7,-
CASSLVGGLIQETQYF,TGTGCCAGCAGCTTAGTTGGGGGGTTGATCCAAGAGACCCAGTACTTC,-,TRBV7-2,TRBJ2-5,few
CASSFSGRENTGELFF,TGTGCCAGCAGTTTTAGCGGGAGGGAGAACACCGGGGAGCTGTTTTTT,TRBD2,TRBV28,TRBJ2-2,many
CASWNFVREQYF,TGTGCCAGCTGGAATTTCGTACGGGAGCAGTACTTC,-,TRBV6-5,TRBJ2-7,-
CSAAGQDSYEQYF,TGCAGTGCTGCTGGACAGGACTCCTACGAGCAGTACTTC,TRBD1,TRBV20-1,TRBJ2-7,-
CASSPRSGTGSYNEQFF,TGTGCCAGCAGTCCGCGCTCCGGGACAGGGAGTTACAATGAGCAGTTCTTC,TRBD1,TRBV28,TRBJ2-1,many